The TCR beta chain under discussion was sequenced for a study of cytomegalovirus exposure and HLA in healthy donors. CDR1 is KGHSH and CDR2 is LQKENI in the germline V gene. Trimming pared 3 bases from V and 2 bases from J, leaving 10 bases between. The CDR3 covers 15 residues. The PCR contained 60 Vbeta and 13 Jbeta primers. Assay used: immunoSEQ multiplex PCR; TCRdb lists only in-frame clones, some missing. The profile covers 150,000 or so clones, with roughly 85% appearing a single time and approximately 1.2% taken by the ten largest. This clone was counted a few times. Sequenced input: PBMCs. This rearrangement joins TRBV18 to TRBJ1-4; a weak D match, TRBD1 (6 bases). This receptor was obtained from a man aged 25 to 40 in good health and CMV-seronegative. CDR3 DNA: TGTGCCAGCTCACCCTCAGGGGCGACTAATGAAAAACTGTTTTTT. Its translation: CASSPSGATNEKLFF.